The present T cell receptor beta chain was sequenced within a study of blood T cell repertoires in COVID-19. The wider study: COVID-19 samples from acute and convalescent phases originated in the United States, Italy and Spain. T cells, B-cell-depleted T cells, or PBMCs supplied cDNA or gDNA.

This clone was observed a single time. V lost 3 bases and J lost 4, with 7 bases in between. The CDR3 totals 13 residues. Germline V gene lookup returns CDR1 MDHEN and CDR2 SYDVKM. Per the original data handling: For nucleated cells, counts were estimated from reference gene primer amplification. Assay used: immunoSEQ multiplex PCR; TCRdb lists only in-frame clones, some missing. Clone size and V and J calls were adopted from that table, with D and trimming inferred from the DNA. Of over 90,000 clones in the sample, 81% were seen once. Those enrolled in Seattle joined during active infection and were followed longitudinally afterward.

This receptor was obtained from a man older than 75 with COVID-19, enrolled during active disease. The V and J genes are TRBV28 and TRBJ2-1; maybe TRBD1 (5 bases). Sequencing input: peripheral blood. For the CDR3, the DNA is TGTGCCAGCAGTTTGGACAATTACAATGAGCAGTTCTTC. This encodes CASSLDNYNEQFF.